A selection of T cell receptor beta chains follows, all from one sample in a study of cytomegalovirus exposure and HLA in healthy donors. TCRdb's copy holds only in-frame clones and misses some; the assay was immunoSEQ multiplex PCR. This table has approximately 100,000 clones, around 85% appearing once. The specimen sequenced was PBMCs. The receptors here all came from a man aged 25 to 40 in good health and CMV-seronegative. Both conserved end residues are part of each CDR3.

CASSPDRSYNEQFF | TRBJ2-1 | TRBV6-6
CASSEKTGVGTEAFF | TRBJ1-1 | TRBV18
CASGGEGRNSPLHF | TRBJ1-6 | TRBV2
CASSYARSGANVLTF | TRBJ2-6 | TRBV6-5
CASSLASSGGHTGELFF | TRBJ2-2 | TRBV7-8
CASSLAQGGGANVLTF | TRBJ2-6 | TRBV5-1
CASSLSDQPQHF | TRBJ1-5 | TRBV19
CASRTTGTGSGELFF | TRBJ2-2 | TRBV28
CASSPLRQGELYGYTF | TRBJ1-2 | TRBV28
CASSYSNTPRNAFNF | TRBJ2-7 | TRBV6-5
CASSQELLAGGLDEQFF | TRBJ2-1 | TRBV14
CASSARRPRNTEAFF | TRBJ1-1 | TRBV4-2
CASSITGNTEAFF | TRBJ1-1 | TRBV19
CASSRTSGIQETQYF | TRBJ2-5 | TRBV7-9
CASSLGQSSNQPQHF | TRBJ1-5 | TRBV5-5
CASSPLRDSAFNSPLHF | TRBJ1-6 | TRBV7-9
CASSLVGDRATDTQYF | TRBJ2-3 | TRBV5-1
CASSPTGGYTDTQYF | TRBJ2-3 | TRBV11-2
CASSSRTGQGDEQYF | TRBJ2-7 | TRBV7-8
CASSAGASPTDTQYF | TRBJ2-3 | TRBV6-5
CATADRENTEAFF | TRBJ1-1 | TRBV10-3
CASSRGQMNTEAFF | TRBJ1-1 | TRBV28
CASSQVRASGIGDNEQFF | TRBJ2-1 | TRBV4-2
CASSRGPTQYF | TRBJ2-5 | TRBV14
CASSLERGEQYF | TRBJ2-7 | TRBV5-1
CAWSAPRLAGGVGELFF | TRBJ2-2 | TRBV30
CASSIPGGPQPQHF | TRBJ1-5 | TRBV19
CASTHNSPKNIQYF | TRBJ2-4 | TRBV28
CASSQEGLAESWGNEQFF | TRBJ2-1 | TRBV4-1
CASSPPFGSDNEQFF | TRBJ2-1 | TRBV7-9
CASSLGLAGTRNTGELFF | TRBJ2-2 | TRBV5-1
CASSLSGGSDGYTF | TRBJ1-2 | TRBV5-5
CASSIPGLAGVGYNEQFF | TRBJ2-1 | TRBV19
CASSPLRGTGGVYGYTF | TRBJ1-2 | TRBV7-3
CASSMASTSQPQHF | TRBJ1-5 | TRBV19
CASSPAPREGTDTQYF | TRBJ2-3 | TRBV4-1
CASSPGGQMNTEAFF | TRBJ1-1 | TRBV7-2
CASSLGTGQIKYF | TRBJ2-7 | TRBV5-1
CASMNSPNEKLFF | TRBJ1-4 | TRBV19
CSVETHRGQETQYF | TRBJ2-5 | TRBV29-1
CASSFLQKTEKLFF | TRBJ1-4 | TRBV7-8
CASSLGPSKRGEQYF | TRBJ2-7 | TRBV4-1
CASSQTGPDTQYF | TRBJ2-3 | TRBV18
CASSLYGGDNTEAFF | TRBJ1-1 | TRBV28
CASSFSSSYEQYF | TRBJ2-7 | TRBV27
CASSFRDSEQFF | TRBJ2-1 | TRBV5-1
CASSTLRGNQPQHF | TRBJ1-5 | TRBV2
CASSLAGTSGPYEQYF | TRBJ2-7 | TRBV5-4
CAWTQGGYNQPQHF | TRBJ1-5 | TRBV30
CAISVEESNQPQHF | TRBJ1-5 | TRBV10-3
CAWSYRGNGYTF | TRBJ1-2 | TRBV30
CASSLDSYYEQYF | TRBJ2-7 | TRBV5-1
CASSQVGDTLTGELFF | TRBJ2-2 | TRBV4-1